This T cell receptor (beta chain) is drawn from a study of beta chain features in type 1 diabetes. Overall study results and limits: Sequencing the cDNA could make cells with high TCR expression show up more than they should. Shorter TCRB CDR3s, moderately but significantly so, were found in Type 1 diabetes patients in all four CD4+ subsets. Reduced insertions and increased deletions marked VDJ junctions in type 1 diabetes patients.

It was via CD45RO/CCR7/CD25/CD127/CD95/CD27 that CD4+ naive, central memory, regulatory and stem cell-like memory cells were sorted. This clone was seen more than once but under ten times. Its antigen is undetermined. The entirety of the isolated RNA underwent reverse transcription, so expressed TCRB transcripts were sequenced. Measured with immunoSEQ multiplex PCR; TCRdb has only the in-frame clones, and not every one. The sample yields 95,000 to 150,000 clones, 17% seen once. V was pared by 2 bases and J by 3 bases, with 11 bases of the junction left unmatched. The CDR3 is 17 amino acids. The V gene's germline CDR1 is SGHRS and CDR2 YFSETQ.

The rearrangement joins TRBV5-1 to TRBJ2-3; the match to TRBD2 covers 8 bases. The specimen sequenced was central memory CD4+ T cells from blood. This sequence was found in a young man with type 1 diabetes. As DNA, the CDR3 is TGCGCCAGCAGCTTAGGACTCGCGGGAGGACTTACAGATACGCAGTATTTT. It codes for CASSLGLAGGLTDTQYF. Full variable domain (remainder filled in from reference TRBV5-1 and TRBJ2-3): KAGVTQTPRYLIKTRGQQVTLSCSPISGHRSVSWYQQTPGQGLQFLFEYFSETQRNKGNFPGRFSGRQFSNSRSEMNVSTLELGDSALYLCASSLGLAGGLTDTQYFGPGTRLTVL.